This T cell receptor beta chain was sequenced in a study of Ad26.COV2.S vaccination and SARS-CoV-2 variants. This table comes from immunoSEQ multiplex PCR, and its TCRdb copy is limited to in-frame clones, with some not included. The table shows fewer than 400,000 clones, with about 86% occurring only once. The treatment here: 15 to 20 received Ad26.COV2.S at low or high dose, single or two shots; 5 received placebo; per-sample allocation not given. Sampling was done on day 63 after the first vaccine or placebo injection. The germline V gene encodes CDR1 KGHSH and CDR2 LQKENI. The CDR3 is 14 residues long. The V and J ends lost 1 base and 0 bases respectively, with 6 bases between them. Concerning this clone itself: Other DNA sequences in the sample encode the same CDR3.

The J gene is TRBJ1-1, the V gene TRBV18, with a tentative D call TRBD1 (5 bases). The material was peripheral blood, obtained in a trial of Ad26.COV2.S vaccine versus placebo. The sequence was obtained from a person aged 18-60 years who received the Ad26.COV2.S COVID-19 vaccine or a placebo. CDR3 coding DNA: TGTGCCAGCTCACCACTCAGGGTGAACACTGAAGCTTTCTTT. It translates to CASSPLRVNTEAFF.